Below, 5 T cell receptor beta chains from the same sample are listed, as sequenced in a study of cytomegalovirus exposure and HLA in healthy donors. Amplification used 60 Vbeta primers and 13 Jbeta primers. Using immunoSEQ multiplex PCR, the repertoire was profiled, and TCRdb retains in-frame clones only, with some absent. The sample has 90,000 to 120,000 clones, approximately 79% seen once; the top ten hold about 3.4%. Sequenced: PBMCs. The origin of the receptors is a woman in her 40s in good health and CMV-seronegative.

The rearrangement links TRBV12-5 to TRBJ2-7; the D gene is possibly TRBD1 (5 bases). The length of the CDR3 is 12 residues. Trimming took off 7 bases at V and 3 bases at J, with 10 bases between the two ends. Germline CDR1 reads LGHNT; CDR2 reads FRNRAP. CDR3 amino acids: CASALDSYEQYF. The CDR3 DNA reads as TGTGCTAGTGCCCTAGACAGCTACGAGCAGTACTTC.

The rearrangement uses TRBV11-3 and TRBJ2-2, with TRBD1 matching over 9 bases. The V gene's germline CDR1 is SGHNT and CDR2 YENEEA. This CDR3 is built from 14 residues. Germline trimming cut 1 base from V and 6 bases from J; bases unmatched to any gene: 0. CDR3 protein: CASSLGQGAGELFF. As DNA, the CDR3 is TGTGCCAGCAGCTTAGGACAGGGGGCCGGGGAGCTGTTTTTT. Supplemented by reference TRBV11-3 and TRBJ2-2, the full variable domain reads EAGVVQSPRYKIIEKKQPVAFWCNPISGHNTLYWYLQNLGQGPELLIRYENEEAVDDSQLPKDRFSAERLKGVDSTLKIQPAELGDSAVYLCASSLGQGAGELFFGEGSRLTVL.

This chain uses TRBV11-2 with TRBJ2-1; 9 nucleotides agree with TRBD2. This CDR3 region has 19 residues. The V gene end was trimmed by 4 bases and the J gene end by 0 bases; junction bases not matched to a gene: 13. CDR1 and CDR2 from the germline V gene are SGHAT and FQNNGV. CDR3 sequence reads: CASSYALAGAGNSYNEQFF. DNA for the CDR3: TGTGCCAGCAGCTATGCGTTAGCGGGAGCAGGGAACTCCTACAATGAGCAGTTCTTC.

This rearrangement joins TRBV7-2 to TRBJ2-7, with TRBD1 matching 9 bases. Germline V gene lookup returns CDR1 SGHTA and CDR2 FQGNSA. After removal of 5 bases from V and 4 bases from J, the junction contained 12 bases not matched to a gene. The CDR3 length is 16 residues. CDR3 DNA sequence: TGTGCCAGCAGCGTTTCTACCGGGACAGGGATATACGAGCAGTACTTC. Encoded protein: CASSVSTGTGIYEQYF.

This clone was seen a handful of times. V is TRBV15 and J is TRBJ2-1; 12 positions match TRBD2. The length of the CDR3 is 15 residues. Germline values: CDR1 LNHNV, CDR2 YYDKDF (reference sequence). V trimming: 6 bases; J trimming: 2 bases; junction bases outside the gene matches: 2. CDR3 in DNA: TGTGCCACCAGTCTAGCGGGAGGGCCCTACAATGAGCAGTTCTTC. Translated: CATSLAGGPYNEQFF. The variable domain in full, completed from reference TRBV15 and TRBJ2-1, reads DAMVIQNPRYQVTQFGKPVTLSCSQTLNHNVMYWYQQKSSQAPKLLFHYYDKDFNNEADTPDNFQSRRPNTSFCFLDIRSPGLGDTAMYLCATSLAGGPYNEQFFGPGTRLTVL.